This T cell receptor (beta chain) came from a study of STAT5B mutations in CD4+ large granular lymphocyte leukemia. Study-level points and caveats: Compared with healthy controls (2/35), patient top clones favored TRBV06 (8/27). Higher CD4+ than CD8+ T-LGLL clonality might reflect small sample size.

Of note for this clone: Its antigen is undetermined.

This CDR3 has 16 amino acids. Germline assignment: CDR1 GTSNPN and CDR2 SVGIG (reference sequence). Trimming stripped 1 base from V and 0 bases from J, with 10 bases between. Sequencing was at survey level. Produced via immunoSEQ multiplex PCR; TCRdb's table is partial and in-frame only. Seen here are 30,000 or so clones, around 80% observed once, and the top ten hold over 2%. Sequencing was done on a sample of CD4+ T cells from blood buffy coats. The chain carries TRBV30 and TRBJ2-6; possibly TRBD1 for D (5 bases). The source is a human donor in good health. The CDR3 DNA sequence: TGTGCCTGGAGTGGCAACAGGCCCTCTGGGGCCAACGTCCTGACTTTC. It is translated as CAWSGNRPSGANVLTF.